What follows are 26 T cell receptor beta chains derived from one specimen sequenced in a study of T cell repertoires in ileal Crohn's disease. The protocol was immunoSEQ multiplex PCR, while the TCRdb copy is restricted to in-frame clones and leaves out a portion. This table holds some 16,000 clones, 60% to 75% found once. Time point reported: neoterminal ileum biopsy at postoperative endoscopy, about 6 months after surgery. Input material: ileal tissue. These receptors all stem from an adult with Crohn's disease.

The chain is built from TRBV4-3 and TRBJ1-1; D not resolved. Germline assignment: CDR1 LGHNA and CDR2 YSLEER. V was shortened by 1 base and J by 0 bases, with 6 bases between the two germline ends. The CDR3 totals 14 residues. CDR3 sequence: CASSQGSLNTEAFF. The CDR3 nucleotides read TGCGCCAGCAGCCAAGGTTCTCTGAACACTGAAGCTTTCTTT.

This clone was picked up a small number of times. The chain employs TRBV27 and TRBJ1-6, with D perhaps matching TRBD1 (5 bases). V lost 6 bases, J lost 0 bases, and 18 bases lay in between. Per germline, CDR1 MNHEY and CDR2 SMNVEV (reference sequence). This CDR3 comprises 18 residues. This chain's CDR3 is CASRGDRRGTSYNSPLHF. The CDR3 DNA reads TGTGCCAGCAGGGGGGATCGGAGGGGAACCTCCTATAATTCACCCCTCCACTTT.

This clone was observed a handful of times. The chain carries TRBV5-4 and TRBJ2-6; D call uncertain. The V and J ends lost 0 bases and 4 bases respectively, with 2 bases between them. The CDR3 extends over 13 amino acids. Germline loops: CDR1 SGHNT, CDR2 YYREEE (reference sequence). The CDR3 sequence is CASSLAGANVLTF. In DNA, the CDR3 is TGTGCCAGCAGCTTGGCAGGGGCCAACGTCCTGACTTTC.

V and J are TRBV30 and TRBJ1-1; TRBD1 aligns across 11 bases. From germline, CDR1 is GTSNPN and CDR2 SVGIG (reference sequence). V dropped 2 bases and J dropped 6; count of bases not matched to a gene: 11. The CDR3 totals 16 residues. CDR3 bases: TGTGCCTGGAGTATGTGGACAGGGGGCGAAATTGCTGAAGCTTTCTTT. It is translated as CAWSMWTGGEIAEAFF.

About this clone: A junction boundary mismatches the germline segment, possibly from a read error. The chain is built from TRBV29-1 and TRBJ1-2; 8 bases align to TRBD1. The CDR3 loop spans 13 amino acids. From germline, CDR1 is SQVTM and CDR2 ANQGSEA. The DNA for the CDR3 is TGCAGCGTAGAAGGACAGGGTAAGTATGGCTACACCTTC. Its translation: CSVEGQGKYGYTF. The full variable domain, rest sourced from reference TRBV29-1 and TRBJ1-2, is SAVISQKPSRDICQRGTSLTIQCQVDSQVTMMFWYRQQPGQSLTLIATANQGSEATYESGFVIDKFPISRPNLTFSTLTVSNMSPEDSSIYLCSVEGQGKYGYTFGSGTRLTVV.

This clone occurred once. V usage is TRBV30 and J usage is TRBJ2-7; D gene uncertain. Trimming stripped 0 bases from V and 5 bases from J, with 5 bases between. CDR1 GTSNPN and CDR2 SVGIG come from the germline V gene (reference sequence). This CDR3 has 11 residues. CDR3: CAWSVAHEQYF. The CDR3 coding sequence is TGTGCCTGGAGTGTAGCTCACGAGCAGTACTTC.

This clone was counted between two and nine times. This sequence joins TRBV4-3 and TRBJ2-7; D unclear. This CDR3 has 17 amino acids. V lost 1 base and J 3 bases, leaving 19 bases between the germline ends. Germline CDR1 LGHNA, CDR2 YSLEER. This CDR3 reads CASSQGAFGRFHYEQYF. The CDR3 DNA follows: TGCGCCAGCAGCCAAGGGGCTTTCGGCCGGTTCCACTACGAGCAGTACTTC.

The CDR3 DNA reads as TGTGCCAGTAGTATAGACCGTCCTGGCCAGGGGATAGGTTCACCCCTCCACTTT. Translation: CASSIDRPGQGIGSPLHF. The rearrangement links TRBV19 to TRBJ1-6, with a possible D match to TRBD1 (6 bases). V was shortened by 0 bases and J by 9 bases, with 21 bases between the two germline ends. Germline assignment: CDR1 LNHDA and CDR2 SQIVND (reference sequence). The CDR3 totals 18 residues.

The V call is TRBV19, the J call TRBJ2-3, with TRBD1 identical over 9 bases. Germline trimming cut 6 bases from V and 4 bases from J; bases unmatched to any gene: 8. CDR1 is LNHDA, CDR2 SQIVND, per germline (reference sequence). The CDR3 consists of 15 residues. The CDR3 DNA reads as TGTGCCAGTAGCCCGGACAGGGGCGGCCCAGATACGCAGTATTTT. The encoded protein is CASSPDRGGPDTQYF. The variable domain in full, completed from reference TRBV19 and TRBJ2-3, reads DGGITQSPKYLFRKEGQNVTLSCEQNLNHDAMYWYRQDPGQGLRLIYYSQIVNDFQKGDIAEGYSVSREKKESFPLTVTSAQKNPTAFYLCASSPDRGGPDTQYFGPGTRLTVL.

The V gene is TRBV7-6, the J gene TRBJ2-3, with 12 bases fitting TRBD2. CDR1 and CDR2 from the germline V gene are SGHVS and FNYEAQ. This CDR3 is 19 amino acids long. The V segment lost 0 bases and the J segment 1 base; nucleotides outside the gene matches: 8. CDR3 amino acids: CASSLAPASGGAGTDTQYF. DNA of the CDR3: TGTGCCAGCAGCTTAGCCCCGGCTAGCGGGGGGGCCGGCACAGATACGCAGTATTTT. The whole variable domain, remainder taken from reference TRBV7-6 and TRBJ2-3, is GAGVSQSPRYKVTKRGQDVALRCDPISGHVSLYWYRQALGQGPEFLTYFNYEAQQDKSGLPNDRFSAERPEGSISTLTIQRTEQRDSAMYRCASSLAPASGGAGTDTQYFGPGTRLTVL.

This clone was found once. The chain links TRBV7-2 to TRBJ2-3, with a weak D call TRBD1 (5 bases). Trimming removed 4 bases at V and 5 bases at J, with 16 bases between. This CDR3 spans 15 amino acids. Germline V gives CDR1 SGHTA, CDR2 FQGNSA. CDR3 protein: CASSSIRWGQDTQYF. In nucleotides, the CDR3 is TGTGCCAGCAGCTCGATTCGTTGGGGCCAAGATACGCAGTATTTT. Filled out from reference TRBV7-2 and TRBJ2-3, the complete variable domain reads GAGVSQSPSNKVTEKGKDVELRCDPISGHTALYWYRQSLGQGLEFLIYFQGNSAPDKSGLPSDRFSAERTGGSVSTLTIQRTQQEDSAVYLCASSSIRWGQDTQYFGPGTRLTVL.

The rearrangement links TRBV29-1 to TRBJ2-5, with 10 bases fitting TRBD1. The length of the CDR3 is 16 residues. Trimming at V came to 6 bases and at J to 4 bases, leaving 14 bases not matched to a gene. The germline gives CDR1 SQVTM, CDR2 ANQGSEA. The CDR3 DNA is TGCAGCGTCCCCCGGACAGGGGGTACAAAAGGAGAGACCCAGTACTTC. Translated: CSVPRTGGTKGETQYF.

This clone was seen a handful of times. The chain couples TRBV10-3 to TRBJ1-2; 8 bases map to TRBD1. J gave up 6 bases and V 5 bases, and 5 bases lay outside the gene matches. CDR1 and CDR2 (germline): ENHRY, SYGVKD. The CDR3 is made up of 13 amino acids. CDR3 region: CAISQTGDHGYTF. The CDR3 nucleotides read TGTGCCATCAGTCAGACAGGGGACCATGGCTACACCTTC.

The chain uses TRBV4-3 and TRBJ1-2; 8 bases are shared with TRBD1. CDR3 length: 15 residues. Unmatched junction bases numbered 8, after V lost 0 bases and J lost 8 bases. CDR1 is LGHNA and CDR2 is YSLEER in the germline V gene. CDR3 DNA: TGCGCCAGCAGCCAAGATTTTCAGGGGGCGCGGGGCTACACCTTC. Protein sequence: CASSQDFQGARGYTF.

The chain combines TRBV19 with TRBJ2-7; no firm D call. This CDR3 contains 13 residues. Trimming removed 3 bases at V and 0 bases at J, with 6 bases between. CDR1 is LNHDA and CDR2 is SQIVND in the germline V gene (reference sequence). For the CDR3, the DNA is TGTGCCAGTAGTATGGTGGCCTCCTACGAGCAGTACTTC. Translation gives CASSMVASYEQYF.

The chain is built from TRBV5-5 and TRBJ1-6; the D gene is possibly TRBD1 (5 bases). The CDR3 is 18 amino acids. CDR1 and CDR2 from the germline V gene are SGHKS and YYEKEE (reference sequence). Trimming removed 4 bases from V and 4 bases from J, with 21 bases in between. In DNA form, the CDR3 reads TGTGCCAGCAGCCCAGACAGAACCACCGAACTTTATAATTCACCCCTCCACTTT. It is translated as CASSPDRTTELYNSPLHF.

The CDR3 DNA sequence: TGTGCCAGTAGTATCCGGTCATTTCACACCGGGGAGCTGTTTTTT. Its translation: CASSIRSFHTGELFF. The gene calls are TRBV19 and TRBJ2-2; D is unclear. V was pared by 3 bases and J by 3 bases, with 11 bases between. Germline assignment: CDR1 LNHDA and CDR2 SQIVND (reference sequence). CDR3 length equals 15 residues.

The chain links TRBV25-1 to TRBJ2-7; D is unclear. With 5 bases removed from V and 1 base from J, the gap between germline ends came to 9 bases. The germline V gene has CDR1 MGHDK and CDR2 SYGVNS. The CDR3 runs to 13 residues. CDR3 DNA sequence: TGTGCCAGCAGTTTTTACGGTTCCTACGAGCAGTACTTC. The encoded protein is CASSFYGSYEQYF.

The chain uses TRBV23-1 and TRBJ1-1; 8 bases are shared with TRBD1. TRBV23-1 has ORF status, its function being uncertain. This CDR3 has 20 amino acids. V lost 2 bases to trimming and J lost 3 bases; unmatched junction nucleotides: 20. The CDR3 is CASSQMVGPRGRVGDTEAFF. CDR3 DNA: TGCGCCAGCAGTCAAATGGTGGGGCCCAGGGGGCGTGTAGGCGACACTGAAGCTTTCTTT.

The chain has TRBV19 and TRBJ2-3, with 9 bases matching TRBD1. Germline assignment: CDR1 LNHDA and CDR2 SQIVND (reference sequence). The CDR3 runs to 15 residues. J was trimmed by 3 bases and V by 6 bases; bases with no gene match: 7. The CDR3 loop reads CASRAGTGYTDTQYF. The CDR3, as DNA: TGTGCCAGTAGGGCCGGGACAGGGTATACAGATACGCAGTATTTT.

The table lists this clone with a count of one. This chain joins TRBV7-2 and TRBJ2-7; the match to TRBD2 covers 11 bases. CDR1 and CDR2 (germline): SGHTA, FQGNSA. The junction had 7 bases not matched to a gene; V was cut back by 5 bases and J by 4 bases. The CDR3 runs 15 residues. The CDR3 DNA reads TGTGCCAGCAGCCGTACACTAGCGGGAGTTTACGAGCAGTACTTC. Translated: CASSRTLAGVYEQYF.

The gene calls are TRBV28 and TRBJ1-5, with TRBD1 identical over 9 bases. The CDR3 runs 16 residues. Germline trimming cut 6 bases from V and 7 bases from J; bases unmatched to any gene: 13. Looked up from germline, CDR1 is MDHEN and CDR2 is SYDVKM. As DNA, the CDR3 is TGTGCCAGCAGGCCTACCGGGACAGGGATCGGCCAGCCCCAGCATTTT. Its protein is CASRPTGTGIGQPQHF.

The V gene is TRBV2, the J gene TRBJ2-2; D unresolved. Germline-derived CDR1 and CDR2 are SNHLY and FYNNEI. The ends were cut back, 5 bases at V and 5 bases at J, with 9 bases in the middle. The CDR3 spans 13 residues. CDR3 DNA sequence: TGTGCCAGCAGTAGAGAGAGGACCGGGGAGCTGTTTTTT. Translation: CASSRERTGELFF.

A few counts support this clone. This chain uses TRBV5-1 with TRBJ2-1; D possibly corresponds to TRBD2 (6 bases). From germline, CDR1 is SGHRS and CDR2 YFSETQ. With 4 bases removed from V and 2 bases from J, the gap between germline ends came to 16 bases. This CDR3 has 16 residues. CDR3 sequence (DNA): TGCGCCAGCAGCGCGGGACCCGATAAGGCCTACAATGAGCAGTTCTTC. Amino acid sequence: CASSAGPDKAYNEQFF.

This clone has more than one count but fewer than ten. This rearrangement joins TRBV6-5 to TRBJ2-5; the D gene is possibly TRBD1 (6 bases). V was shortened by 5 bases and J by 3 bases, with 13 bases between the two germline ends. This CDR3 comprises 14 residues. Germline V gene lookup returns CDR1 MNHEY and CDR2 SVGAGI. CDR3 protein: CASSPRDTKETQYF. CDR3 DNA sequence: TGTGCCAGCAGTCCTCGGGACACAAAAGAGACCCAGTACTTC.

This chain connects TRBV2 to TRBJ2-2; D perhaps matches TRBD2 (5 bases). CDR3 length: 16 amino acids. The ends were cut back, 1 base at V and 1 base at J, with 10 bases in the middle. The germline V gene encodes CDR1 SNHLY and CDR2 FYNNEI. Here the CDR3 reads CASSEGRGKNTGELFF. CDR3 DNA sequence: TGTGCCAGCAGTGAAGGGAGAGGGAAGAACACCGGGGAGCTGTTTTTT.